The text below deals with one T cell receptor beta chain. Among Cohort 3 donors, those recovered had two negative PCRs, clearance, or symptom resolution. The entry originates in a study of blood T cell repertoires in COVID-19. Study details: Acute-phase and convalescent COVID-19 samples originated in the United States, Italy and Spain. T cells, B-cell-depleted T cells, or PBMCs provided the cDNA or gDNA that served as material.

Germline loops: CDR1 MDHEN, CDR2 SYDVKM. V lost 8 bases to trimming and J lost 6 bases; unmatched junction nucleotides: 5. This CDR3 has 13 residues. As originally analysed: Nucleated cell counts were estimated from reference gene primer amplification. Produced via immunoSEQ multiplex PCR; TCRdb's table is partial and in-frame only. The V and J calls and clone size are taken from that table; D and trimming were inferred from the DNA. Here the sample spans approximately 230,000 clones, around four fifths being singletons. Sequences were obtained from PBMCs or T cells enriched from blood (not recorded which). The genes are TRBV28 and TRBJ1-2; TRBD1 aligns across 11 bases. This clonotype was obtained from a man between 35 and 55 years old who had recovered from COVID-19. The CDR3 coding sequence is TGTGCCAGCGGGACAGGGGGAGTTAATGGCTACACCTTC. As protein: CASGTGGVNGYTF.